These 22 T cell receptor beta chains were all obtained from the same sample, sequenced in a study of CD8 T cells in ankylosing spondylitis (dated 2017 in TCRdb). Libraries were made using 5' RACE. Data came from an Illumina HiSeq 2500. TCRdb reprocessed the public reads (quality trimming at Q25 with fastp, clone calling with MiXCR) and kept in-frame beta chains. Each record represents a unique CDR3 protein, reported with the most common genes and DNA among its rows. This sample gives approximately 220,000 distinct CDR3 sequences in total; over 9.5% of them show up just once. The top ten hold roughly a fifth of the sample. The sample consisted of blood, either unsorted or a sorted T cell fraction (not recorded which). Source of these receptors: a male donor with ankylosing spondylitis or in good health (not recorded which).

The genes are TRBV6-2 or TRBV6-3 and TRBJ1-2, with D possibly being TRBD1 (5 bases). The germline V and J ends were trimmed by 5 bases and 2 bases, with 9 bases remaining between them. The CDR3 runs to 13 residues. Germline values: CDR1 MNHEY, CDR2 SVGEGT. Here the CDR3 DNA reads TGTGCCAGCAGTGAGGGGCACAACTATGGCTACACCTTC. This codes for CASSEGHNYGYTF.

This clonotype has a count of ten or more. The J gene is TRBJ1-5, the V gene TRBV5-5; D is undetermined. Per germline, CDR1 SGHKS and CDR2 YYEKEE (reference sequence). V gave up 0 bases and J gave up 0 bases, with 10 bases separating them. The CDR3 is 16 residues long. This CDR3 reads CASSLVSSNSNQPQHF. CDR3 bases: TGTGCCAGCAGCTTGGTCTCTAGCAATAGCAATCAGCCCCAGCATTTT.

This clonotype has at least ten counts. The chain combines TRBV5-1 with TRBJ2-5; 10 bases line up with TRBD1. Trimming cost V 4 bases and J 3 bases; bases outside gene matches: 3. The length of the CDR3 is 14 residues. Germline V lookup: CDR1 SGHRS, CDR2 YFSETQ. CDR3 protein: CASSRGQGEETQYF. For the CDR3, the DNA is TGCGCCAGCAGCCGCGGACAGGGGGAAGAGACCCAGTACTTC.

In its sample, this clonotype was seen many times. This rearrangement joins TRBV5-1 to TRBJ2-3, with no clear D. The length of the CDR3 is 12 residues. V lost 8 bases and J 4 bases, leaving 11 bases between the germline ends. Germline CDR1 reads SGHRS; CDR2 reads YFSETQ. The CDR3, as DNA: TGCGCCAGTTACGACATCGCAGATACGCAGTATTTT. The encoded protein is CASYDIADTQYF.

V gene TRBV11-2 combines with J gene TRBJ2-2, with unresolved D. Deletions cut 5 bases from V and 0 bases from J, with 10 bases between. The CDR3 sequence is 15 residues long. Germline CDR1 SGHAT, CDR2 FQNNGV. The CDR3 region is CASSLALANTGELFF. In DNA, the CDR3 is TGTGCCAGCAGCCTCGCCCTCGCGAACACCGGGGAGCTGTTTTTT. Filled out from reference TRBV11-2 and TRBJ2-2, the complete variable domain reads EAGVAQSPRYKIIEKRQSVAFWCNPISGHATLYWYQQILGQGPKLLIQFQNNGVVDDSQLPKDRFSAERLKGVDSTLKIQPAKLEDSAVYLCASSLALANTGELFFGEGSRLTVL.

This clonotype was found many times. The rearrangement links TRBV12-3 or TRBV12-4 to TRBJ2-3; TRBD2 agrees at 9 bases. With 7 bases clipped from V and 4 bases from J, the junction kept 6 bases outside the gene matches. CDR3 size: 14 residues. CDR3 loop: CASNDGLASDTQYF. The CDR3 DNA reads TGTGCCAGCAACGATGGACTAGCGTCAGATACGCAGTATTTT.

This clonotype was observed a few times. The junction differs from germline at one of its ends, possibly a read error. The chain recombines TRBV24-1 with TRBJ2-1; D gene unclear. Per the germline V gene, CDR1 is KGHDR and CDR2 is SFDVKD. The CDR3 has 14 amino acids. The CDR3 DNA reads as TGTGCCACCAGTGATGCTCTGTCCTCCAATGAGCAGTTCTTC. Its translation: CATSDALSSNEQFF.

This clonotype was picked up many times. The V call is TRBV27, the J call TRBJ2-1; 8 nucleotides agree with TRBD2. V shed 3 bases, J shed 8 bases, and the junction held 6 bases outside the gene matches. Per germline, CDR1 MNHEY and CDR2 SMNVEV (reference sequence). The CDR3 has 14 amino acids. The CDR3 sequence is CASSFLSGEYEQFF. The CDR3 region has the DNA TGTGCCAGCAGTTTTCTTAGCGGGGAGTATGAGCAGTTCTTC.

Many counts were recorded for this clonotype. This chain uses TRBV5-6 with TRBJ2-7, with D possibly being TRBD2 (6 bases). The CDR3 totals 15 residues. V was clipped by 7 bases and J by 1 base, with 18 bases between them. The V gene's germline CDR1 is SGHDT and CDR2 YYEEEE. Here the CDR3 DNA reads TGTGCCAGCGGGAGGTGGGTAGCGGCTTCCTACGAGCAGTACTTC. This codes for CASGRWVAASYEQYF.

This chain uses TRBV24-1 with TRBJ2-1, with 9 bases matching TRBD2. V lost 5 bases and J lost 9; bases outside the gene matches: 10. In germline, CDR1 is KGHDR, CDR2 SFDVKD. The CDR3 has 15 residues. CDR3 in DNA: TGTGCCACCAGTGTAGCCGCGGGGGGGCACGGTGAGCAGTTCTTC. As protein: CATSVAAGGHGEQFF.

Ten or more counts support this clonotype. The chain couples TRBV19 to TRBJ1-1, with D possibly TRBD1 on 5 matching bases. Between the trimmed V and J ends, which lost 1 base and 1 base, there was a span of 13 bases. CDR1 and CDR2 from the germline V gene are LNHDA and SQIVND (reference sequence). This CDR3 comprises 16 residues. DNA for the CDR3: TGTGCCAGTAGTATAGGAATCCGGGGCGCGAACACTGAAGCTTTCTTT. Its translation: CASSIGIRGANTEAFF.

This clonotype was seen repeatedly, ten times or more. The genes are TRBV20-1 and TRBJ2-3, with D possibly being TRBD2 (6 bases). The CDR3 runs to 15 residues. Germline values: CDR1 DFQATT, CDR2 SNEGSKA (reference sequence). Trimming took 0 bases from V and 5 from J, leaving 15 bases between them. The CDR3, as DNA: TGCAGTGCTAGAGAGGGGGGAGCCACACGAGATACGCAGTATTTT. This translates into CSAREGGATRDTQYF.

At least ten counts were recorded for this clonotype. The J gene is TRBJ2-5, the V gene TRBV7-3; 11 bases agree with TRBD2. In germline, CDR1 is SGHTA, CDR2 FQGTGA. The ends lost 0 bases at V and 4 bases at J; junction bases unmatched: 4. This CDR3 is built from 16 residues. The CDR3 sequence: CASSLTSLAGGETQYF. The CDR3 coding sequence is TGTGCCAGCAGCTTAACGTCCCTAGCGGGGGGAGAGACCCAGTACTTC.

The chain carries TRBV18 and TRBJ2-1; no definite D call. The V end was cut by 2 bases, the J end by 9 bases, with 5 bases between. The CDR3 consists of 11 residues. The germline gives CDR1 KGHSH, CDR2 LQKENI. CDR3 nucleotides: TGTGCCAGCTCACCAAATTCTGAGCAGTTCTTC. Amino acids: CASSPNSEQFF.

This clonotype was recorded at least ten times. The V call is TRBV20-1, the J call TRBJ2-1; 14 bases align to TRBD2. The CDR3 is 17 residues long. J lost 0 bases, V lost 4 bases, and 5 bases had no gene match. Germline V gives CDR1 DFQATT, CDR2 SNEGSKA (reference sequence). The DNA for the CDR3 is TGCAGTGCTAAGACTAGCGGGGGGGTCAGCTCCTACAATGAGCAGTTCTTC. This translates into CSAKTSGGVSSYNEQFF.

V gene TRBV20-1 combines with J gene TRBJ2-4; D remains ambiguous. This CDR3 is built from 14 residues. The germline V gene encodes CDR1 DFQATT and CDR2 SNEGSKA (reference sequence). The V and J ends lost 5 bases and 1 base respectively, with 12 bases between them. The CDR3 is CSAPMLGAKNIQYF. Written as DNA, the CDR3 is TGCAGTGCTCCAATGTTAGGGGCCAAAAACATTCAGTACTTC.

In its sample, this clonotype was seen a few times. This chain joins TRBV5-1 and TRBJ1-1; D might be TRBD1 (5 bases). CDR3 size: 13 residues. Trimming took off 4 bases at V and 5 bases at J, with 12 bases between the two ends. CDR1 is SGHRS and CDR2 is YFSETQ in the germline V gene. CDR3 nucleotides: TGCGCCAGCAGCATCAGGGAGGGGACTGAAGCTTTCTTT. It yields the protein CASSIREGTEAFF.

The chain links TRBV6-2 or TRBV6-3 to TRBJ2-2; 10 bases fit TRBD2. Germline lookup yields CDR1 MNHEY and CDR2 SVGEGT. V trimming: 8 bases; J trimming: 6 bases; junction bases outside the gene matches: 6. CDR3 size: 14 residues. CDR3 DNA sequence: TGTGCCAGCTCCAAAGCGGGGGGGCCCGGGGAGCTGTTTTTT. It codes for CASSKAGGPGELFF.

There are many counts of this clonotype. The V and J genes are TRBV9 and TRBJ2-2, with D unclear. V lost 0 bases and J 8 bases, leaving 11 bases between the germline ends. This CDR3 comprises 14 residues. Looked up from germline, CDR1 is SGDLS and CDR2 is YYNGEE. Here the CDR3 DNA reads TGTGCCAGCAGCGTAGCTTCGGGTATAGGGGAGCTGTTTTTT. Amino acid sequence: CASSVASGIGELFF.

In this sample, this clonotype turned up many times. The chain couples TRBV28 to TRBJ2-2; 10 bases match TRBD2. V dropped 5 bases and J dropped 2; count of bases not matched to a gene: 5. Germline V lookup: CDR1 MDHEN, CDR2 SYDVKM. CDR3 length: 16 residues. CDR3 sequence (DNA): TGTGCCAGCAGTACACAGCGGGGGGGAAACACCGGGGAGCTGTTTTTT. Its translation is CASSTQRGGNTGELFF.

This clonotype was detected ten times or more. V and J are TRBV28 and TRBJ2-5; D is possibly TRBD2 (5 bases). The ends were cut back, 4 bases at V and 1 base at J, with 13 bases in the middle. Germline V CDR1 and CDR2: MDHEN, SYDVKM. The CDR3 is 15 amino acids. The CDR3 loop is CASSSPPGSQETQYF. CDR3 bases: TGTGCCAGCAGTTCCCCTCCGGGATCCCAAGAGACCCAGTACTTC.

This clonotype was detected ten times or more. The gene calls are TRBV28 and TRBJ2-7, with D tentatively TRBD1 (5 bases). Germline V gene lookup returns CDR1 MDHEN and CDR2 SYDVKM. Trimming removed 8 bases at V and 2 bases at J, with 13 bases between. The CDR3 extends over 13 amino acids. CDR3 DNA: TGTGCCAGCGGGGCCTTTACGGCCTACGAGCAGTACTTC. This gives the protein CASGAFTAYEQYF.